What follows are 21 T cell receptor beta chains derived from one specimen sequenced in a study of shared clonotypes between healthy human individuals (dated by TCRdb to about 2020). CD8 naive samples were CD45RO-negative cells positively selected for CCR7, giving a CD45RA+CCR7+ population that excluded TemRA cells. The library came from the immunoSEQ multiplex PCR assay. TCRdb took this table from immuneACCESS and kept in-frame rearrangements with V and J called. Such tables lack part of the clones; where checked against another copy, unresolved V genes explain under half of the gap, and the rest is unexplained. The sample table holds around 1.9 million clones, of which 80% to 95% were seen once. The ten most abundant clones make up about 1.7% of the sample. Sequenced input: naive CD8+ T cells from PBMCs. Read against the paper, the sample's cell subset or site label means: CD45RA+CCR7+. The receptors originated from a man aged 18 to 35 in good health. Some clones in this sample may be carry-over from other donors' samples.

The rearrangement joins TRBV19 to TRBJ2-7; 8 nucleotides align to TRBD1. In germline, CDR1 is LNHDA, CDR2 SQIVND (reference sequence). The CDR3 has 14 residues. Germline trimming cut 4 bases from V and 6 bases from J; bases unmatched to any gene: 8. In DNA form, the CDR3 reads TGTGCCAGTAGTACCTTCGGACAGGGCTCCGAGCAGTACTTC. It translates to CASSTFGQGSEQYF.

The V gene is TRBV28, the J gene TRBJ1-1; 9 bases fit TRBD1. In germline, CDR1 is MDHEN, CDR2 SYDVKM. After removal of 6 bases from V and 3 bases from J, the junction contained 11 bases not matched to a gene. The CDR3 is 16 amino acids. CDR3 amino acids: CASRPGTGSLDTEAFF. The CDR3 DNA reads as TGTGCCAGCAGACCGGGGACAGGGAGTTTGGACACTGAAGCTTTCTTT.

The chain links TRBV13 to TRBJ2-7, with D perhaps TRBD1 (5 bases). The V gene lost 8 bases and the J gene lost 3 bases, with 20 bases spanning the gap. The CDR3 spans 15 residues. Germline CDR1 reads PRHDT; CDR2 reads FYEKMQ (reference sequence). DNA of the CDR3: TGTGCCAGCCGCCGTAGGGGCGCCCAACTCTACGAGCAGTACTTC. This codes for CASRRRGAQLYEQYF.

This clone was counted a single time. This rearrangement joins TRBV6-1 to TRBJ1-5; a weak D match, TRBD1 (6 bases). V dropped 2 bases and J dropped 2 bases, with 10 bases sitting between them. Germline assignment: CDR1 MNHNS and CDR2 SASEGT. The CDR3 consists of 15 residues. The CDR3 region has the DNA TGTGCCAGCAGTGAATGGACAGCAGGCAATCAGCCCCAGCATTTT. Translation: CASSEWTAGNQPQHF.

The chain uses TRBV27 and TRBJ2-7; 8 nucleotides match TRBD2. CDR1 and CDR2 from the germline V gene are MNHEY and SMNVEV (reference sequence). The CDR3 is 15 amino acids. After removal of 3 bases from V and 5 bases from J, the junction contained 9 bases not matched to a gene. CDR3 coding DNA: TGTGCCAGCAGTTTGTTGATAGCGGGACTTCACGAGCAGTACTTC. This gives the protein CASSLLIAGLHEQYF.

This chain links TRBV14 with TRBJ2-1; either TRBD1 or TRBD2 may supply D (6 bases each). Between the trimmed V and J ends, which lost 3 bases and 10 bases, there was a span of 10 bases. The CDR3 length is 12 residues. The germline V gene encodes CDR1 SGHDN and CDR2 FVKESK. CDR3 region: CASSHYGGEQFF. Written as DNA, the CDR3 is TGTGCCAGCAGCCATTACGGGGGCGAGCAGTTCTTC.

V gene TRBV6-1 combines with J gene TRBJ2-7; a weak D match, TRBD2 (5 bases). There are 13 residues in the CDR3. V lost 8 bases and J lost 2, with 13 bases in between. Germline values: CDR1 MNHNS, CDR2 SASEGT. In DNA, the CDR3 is TGTGCCAGCGCGGGCGACCAGACCTACGAGCAGTACTTC. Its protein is CASAGDQTYEQYF.

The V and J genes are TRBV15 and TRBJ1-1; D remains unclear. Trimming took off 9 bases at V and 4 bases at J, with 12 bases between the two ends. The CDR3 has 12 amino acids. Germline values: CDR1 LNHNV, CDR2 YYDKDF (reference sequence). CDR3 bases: TGTGCCACTCCCGGCAGCGGCACTGAAGCTTTCTTT. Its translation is CATPGSGTEAFF.

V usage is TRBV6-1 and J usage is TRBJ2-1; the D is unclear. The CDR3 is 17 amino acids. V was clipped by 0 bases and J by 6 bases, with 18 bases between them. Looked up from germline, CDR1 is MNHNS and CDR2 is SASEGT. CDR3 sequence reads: CASSEAPRVSLSNEQFF. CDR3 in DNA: TGTGCCAGCAGTGAAGCGCCACGAGTGTCGCTGAGCAATGAGCAGTTCTTC.

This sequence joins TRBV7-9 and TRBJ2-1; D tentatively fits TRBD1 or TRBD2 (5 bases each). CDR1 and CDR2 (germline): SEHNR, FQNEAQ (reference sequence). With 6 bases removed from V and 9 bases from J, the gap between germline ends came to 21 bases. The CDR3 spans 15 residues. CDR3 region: CASRPEAGPLGEQFF. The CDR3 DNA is TGTGCCAGCAGACCGGAGGCAGGGCCCCTTGGTGAGCAGTTCTTC.

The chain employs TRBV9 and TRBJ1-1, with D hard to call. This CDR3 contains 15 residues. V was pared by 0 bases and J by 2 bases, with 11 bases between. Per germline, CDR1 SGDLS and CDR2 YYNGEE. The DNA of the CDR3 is TGTGCCAGCAGCGTAGAAGGACTGCCTAACACTGAAGCTTTCTTT. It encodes CASSVEGLPNTEAFF.

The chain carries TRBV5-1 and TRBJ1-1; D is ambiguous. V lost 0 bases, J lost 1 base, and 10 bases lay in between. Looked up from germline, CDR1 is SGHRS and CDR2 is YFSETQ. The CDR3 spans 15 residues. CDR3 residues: CASSLGLLGNTEAFF. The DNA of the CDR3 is TGCGCCAGCAGCTTGGGTCTATTGGGGAACACTGAAGCTTTCTTT.

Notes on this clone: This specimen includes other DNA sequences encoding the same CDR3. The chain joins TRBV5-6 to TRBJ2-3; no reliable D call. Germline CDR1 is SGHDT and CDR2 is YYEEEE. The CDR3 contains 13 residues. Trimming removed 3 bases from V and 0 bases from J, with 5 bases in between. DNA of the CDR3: TGTGCCAGCAGCTCTGACAGCACAGATACGCAGTATTTT. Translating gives CASSSDSTDTQYF.

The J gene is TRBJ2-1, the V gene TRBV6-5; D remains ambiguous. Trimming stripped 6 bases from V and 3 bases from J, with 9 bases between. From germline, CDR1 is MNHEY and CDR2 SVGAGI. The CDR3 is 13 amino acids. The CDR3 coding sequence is TGTGCCAGCAGCGTACGGAGCTACAATGAGCAGTTCTTC. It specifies CASSVRSYNEQFF.

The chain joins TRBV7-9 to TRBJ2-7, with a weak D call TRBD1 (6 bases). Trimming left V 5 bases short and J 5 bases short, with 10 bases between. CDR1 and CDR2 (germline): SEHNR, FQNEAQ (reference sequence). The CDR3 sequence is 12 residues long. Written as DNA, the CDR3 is TGTGCCAGCAGCCAAGGACAGAACGAGCAGTACTTC. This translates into CASSQGQNEQYF.

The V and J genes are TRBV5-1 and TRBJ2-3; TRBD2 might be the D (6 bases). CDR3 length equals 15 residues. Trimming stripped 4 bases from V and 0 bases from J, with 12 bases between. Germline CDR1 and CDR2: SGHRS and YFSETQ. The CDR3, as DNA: TGCGCCAGCAGCCCCGTGGGGGGTAGCACAGATACGCAGTATTTT. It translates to CASSPVGGSTDTQYF.

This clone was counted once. In DNA form, the CDR3 reads TGTGCCAGCAGACCGGGGACTAGCGGGAGGGCAGATACGCAGTATTTT. Translating gives CASRPGTSGRADTQYF. The V call is TRBV7-2, the J call TRBJ2-3; 16 positions agree with TRBD2. Germline V CDR1 and CDR2: SGHTA, FQGNSA. V trimming: 6 bases; J trimming: 4 bases; junction bases outside the gene matches: 4. The CDR3 spans 16 residues.

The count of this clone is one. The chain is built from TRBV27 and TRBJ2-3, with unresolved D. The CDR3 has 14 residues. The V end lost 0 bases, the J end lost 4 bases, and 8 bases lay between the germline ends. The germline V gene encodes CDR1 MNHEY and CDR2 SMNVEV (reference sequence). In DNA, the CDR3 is TGTGCCAGCAGTTTATCGCTGGCAGCAGATACGCAGTATTTT. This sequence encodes CASSLSLAADTQYF.

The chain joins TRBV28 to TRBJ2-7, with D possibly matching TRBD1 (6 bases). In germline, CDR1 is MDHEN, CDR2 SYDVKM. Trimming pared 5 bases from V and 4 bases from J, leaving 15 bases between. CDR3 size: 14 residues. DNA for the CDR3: TGTGCCAGCAGTCCGGACAGAAGGAGTTACGAGCAGTACTTC. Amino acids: CASSPDRRSYEQYF.

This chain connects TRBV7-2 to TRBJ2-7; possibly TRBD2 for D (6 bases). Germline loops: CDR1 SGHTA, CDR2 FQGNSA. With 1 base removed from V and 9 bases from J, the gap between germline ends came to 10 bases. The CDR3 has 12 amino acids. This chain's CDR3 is CASSLGRDGQYF. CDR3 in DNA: TGTGCCAGCAGCTTAGGGCGGGACGGGCAGTACTTC.

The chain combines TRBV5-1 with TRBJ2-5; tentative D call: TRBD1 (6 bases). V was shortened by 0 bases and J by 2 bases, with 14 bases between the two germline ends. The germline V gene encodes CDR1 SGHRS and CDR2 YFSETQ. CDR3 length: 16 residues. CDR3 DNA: TGCGCCAGCAGCTTGGCCTTCAGGGGCGAACAAGAGACCCAGTACTTC. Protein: CASSLAFRGEQETQYF.